These 2 T cell receptor beta chains originate from one sample sequenced in a study of T cell clonality in common variable immunodeficiency (dated by TCRdb to 2013 to 2016). The library was generated by the immunoSEQ multiplex PCR assay. Here the immuneACCESS table is served through TCRdb, limited to in-frame sequences with V and J called. Missing clones are a known gap in these copies; in checked studies unresolved V genes cover under half, and the rest lacks a known reason. For this sample, tens of thousands of clones are listed, none of them singletons. Of the sample, approximately 5.9% falls within the top ten clones. Sequenced: peripheral blood mononuclear cells. The receptors come from a person aged 18 to 75 in good health.

This clone came up many times. The read is 3 residues too short to cover the CDR3 end, so that end is filled in from the germline J gene. The chain combines TRBV30 with TRBJ2-2, with D perhaps TRBD2 (6 bases). The CDR3 length is 16 residues. V was cut by 4 bases and J by 0 bases, with 15 bases left in between. The germline gives CDR1 GTSNPN, CDR2 SVGIG (reference sequence). This CDR3 is CAWIRLGGTNTGELFF. The covered CDR3 bases are TGTGCCTGGATTCGACTTGGGGGGACGAACACCGGGGAG.

This clone was picked up many times. Read coverage stops 3 residues before the CDR3 terminus; the germline J gene supplies the remainder. The chain is built from TRBV12-3 or TRBV12-4 and TRBJ2-4, with 8 bases that match TRBD1. With V trimmed by 1 base and J by 8 bases, 7 bases remained unmatched. CDR3 length equals 15 residues. CDR3 bases read: TGTGCCAGCAGTTTAGGAGGTCAGGGGGCGGACATT. This sequence encodes CASSLGGQGADI. The full CDR3 is CASSLGGQGADIQYF.